The 5 T cell receptor beta chains below all came from one sample that was sequenced in a study of OX40 agonist ivuxolimab in advanced cancers. Using immunoSEQ multiplex PCR, the repertoire was profiled, and TCRdb retains in-frame clones only, with some absent. The sample includes 65,000 to 95,000 clones, around 87% of them seen just once. The material sequenced was CD4+ or CD8+ T cells sorted from blood, taken in a trial of the OX40 agonist ivuxolimab. The receptors were gathered from an adult with an advanced solid tumor such as melanoma, head and neck, liver or kidney cancer.

The CDR3 protein is CASSIPTGAAAGNTIYF. The DNA for the CDR3 is TGTGCCAGTAGTATACCAACAGGGGCCGCCGCTGGAAACACCATATATTTT. The chain couples TRBV19 to TRBJ1-3, with 7 bases that match TRBD1. Germline V CDR1 and CDR2: LNHDA, SQIVND (reference sequence). The CDR3 is 17 amino acids. After removal of 2 bases from V and 2 bases from J, the junction contained 9 bases not matched to a gene. Full variable domain (remainder filled in from reference TRBV19 and TRBJ1-3): DGGITQSPKYLFRKEGQNVTLSCEQNLNHDAMYWYRQDPGQGLRLIYYSQIVNDFQKGDIAEGYSVSREKKESFPLTVTSAQKNPTAFYLCASSIPTGAAAGNTIYFGEGSWLTVV.

The chain recombines TRBV30 with TRBJ1-4; no clear D. Germline V gene sequence: CDR1 GTSNPN, CDR2 SVGIG (reference sequence). The CDR3 is made up of 15 amino acids. The ends were cut back, 0 bases at V and 5 bases at J, with 13 bases in the middle. CDR3 DNA sequence: TGTGCCTGGAGTGTCCCCGTGACGGGAAATGAAAAACTGTTTTTT. Amino acid sequence: CAWSVPVTGNEKLFF.

This clone was recorded once. V and J are TRBV4-3 and TRBJ2-2, with 8 bases fitting TRBD1. The CDR3 covers 16 residues. V shed 7 bases and J 2 bases; nucleotides not matched to a gene: 9. Germline V gene sequence: CDR1 LGHNA, CDR2 YSLEER. CDR3 protein: CASTLNRGVNTGELFF. The CDR3 nucleotides are TGCGCCAGCACCCTCAACAGGGGGGTAAACACCGGGGAGCTGTTTTTT.

V gene TRBV20-1 combines with J gene TRBJ2-5; D gene uncertain. Germline V CDR1 and CDR2: DFQATT, SNEGSKA (reference sequence). V lost 5 bases to trimming and J lost 7 bases, with 11 bases between them. This CDR3 contains 11 residues. The CDR3 loop reads CSALWKGTQYF. The CDR3 nucleotides read TGCAGTGCTCTTTGGAAAGGGACCCAGTACTTC.

This chain uses TRBV20-1 with TRBJ2-5; 7 bases align to TRBD1. Gene TRBJ2-7 matches the end of the DNA better, so the J call may be wrong. Germline lookup yields CDR1 DFQATT and CDR2 SNEGSKA (reference sequence). The CDR3 sequence is 11 residues long. The CDR3 nucleotides read TGCAGAAACCGGGACAGCTACGAGCAGTACTTC. It translates to CRNRDSYEQYF.